These T cell receptor beta chains were read from a single sample in a study of shared clonotypes between healthy human individuals. Profiling relied on immunoSEQ multiplex PCR, and the TCRdb table lists in-frame clones only, not all of them. The sample contains approximately 590,000 clones, roughly 95% of which appear only once. Sequenced material: naive CD8+ T cells sorted from blood. Source of these receptors: a woman aged 30 to 39 in good health. Both conserved end residues are part of each CDR3. The D gene is left open where the match is weak. Clone size, where shown, is once, few, many, or a class for clones that have expanded.

D,size,J,V,DNA,CDR3
-,-,TRBJ2-2,TRBV9,TGTGCCAGCAGCGCGACTAGGGTCGGCACCGGGGAGCTGTTTTTT,CASSATRVGTGELFF
-,-,TRBJ2-2,TRBV7-8,TGTGCCAGCAGCTTTGACCTTAACACCGGGGAGCTGTTTTTT,CASSFDLNTGELFF
-,-,TRBJ2-2,TRBV7-2,TGTGCCAGCAGCCCAAACAGGGTAATACCCGGGGAGCTGTTTTTT,CASSPNRVIPGELFF
TRBD1,-,TRBJ2-7,TRBV28,TGTGCCAGCAGTCGGGACAGATACTACGAGCAGTACTTC,CASSRDRYYEQYF
-,once,TRBJ2-3,TRBV7-3,TGTGCCAGCAGTCATGGTAGGGGGGATGCACACCATACGCAGTATTTT,CASSHGRGDAHHTQYF
TRBD1,-,TRBJ2-5,TRBV7-9,TGTGCCAGCAGCCGAAGGACAGGGTCAGAGACCCAGTACTTC,CASSRRTGSETQYF
-,-,TRBJ2-3,TRBV6-5,TGTGCCAGCAGTTACGGGGGTAGGGGCACAGATACGCAGTATTTT,CASSYGGRGTDTQYF
-,-,TRBJ2-7,TRBV20-1,TGCAGTGCTAGGACTGAGCAGTACTTC,CSARTEQYF
-,-,TRBJ2-1,TRBV9,TGTGCCAGCAGCGTAGGGCGGGGCAGCTCCTACAATGAGCAGTTCTTC,CASSVGRGSSYNEQFF
-,-,TRBJ2-1,TRBV7-2,TGTGCCAGCAGCTTGACTACAAGGGAGCAGTTCTTC,CASSLTTREQFF
-,-,TRBJ1-5,TRBV18,TGTGCCAGCTCACCGGGTTATAGCAATCAGCCCCAGCATTTT,CASSPGYSNQPQHF
-,-,TRBJ1-2,TRBV7-9,TGTGCCAGCAGCGGGGGCCTCGGTGGCTACACCTTC,CASSGGLGGYTF
TRBD1,-,TRBJ2-5,TRBV6-5,TGTGCCAGCAGTTCCACGACAGGGACCCAAGAGACCCAGTACTTC,CASSSTTGTQETQYF
-,once,TRBJ2-7,TRBV27,TGTGCCAGCAGTTTAGACGGTTGGTACGAGCAGTACTTC,CASSLDGWYEQYF
-,-,TRBJ2-7,TRBV13,TGTGCCAGCAGCCCCCTGCGCTCCTACGAGCAGTACTTC,CASSPLRSYEQYF
TRBD2,-,TRBJ2-7,TRBV14,TGTGCCAGCAGCCAAGCCACCGGGACTAGGCAGTACGAGCAGTACTTC,CASSQATGTRQYEQYF
TRBD2,-,TRBJ2-1,TRBV29-1,TGCAGCGTTGAGGGCGTACTAGCGGGAGGTGGCAATGAGCAGTTCTTC,CSVEGVLAGGGNEQFF
-,-,TRBJ2-7,TRBV6-5,TGTGCCAGCAGTTACAGTAGCGGACCGCGGCCCTACGAGCAGTACTTC,CASSYSSGPRPYEQYF
-,-,TRBJ2-1,TRBV7-9,TGTGCCAGCAGCTTAGCGCGGGAAGAGCAGTTCTTC,CASSLAREEQFF
TRBD1,few,TRBJ1-1,TRBV6-1,TGTGCCAGCAGTGCGACAGGGGTCACTGAAGCTTTCTTT,CASSATGVTEAFF
TRBD1,-,TRBJ1-4,TRBV27,TGTGCCAGCAAGTCCGGGGGGACAGGATCTAAGGGAGGCGAAAAACTGTTTTTT,CASKSGGTGSKGGEKLFF
TRBD1,-,TRBJ2-7,TRBV28,TGTGCCAGCAGTTCCGGGACAGGGCTTGAAGAGCAGTACTTC,CASSSGTGLEEQYF
-,-,TRBJ1-2,TRBV2,TGTGCCAGCAGTGATCGGCAGGGGAGTACGCGGATCTATGGCTACACCTTC,CASSDRQGSTRIYGYTF